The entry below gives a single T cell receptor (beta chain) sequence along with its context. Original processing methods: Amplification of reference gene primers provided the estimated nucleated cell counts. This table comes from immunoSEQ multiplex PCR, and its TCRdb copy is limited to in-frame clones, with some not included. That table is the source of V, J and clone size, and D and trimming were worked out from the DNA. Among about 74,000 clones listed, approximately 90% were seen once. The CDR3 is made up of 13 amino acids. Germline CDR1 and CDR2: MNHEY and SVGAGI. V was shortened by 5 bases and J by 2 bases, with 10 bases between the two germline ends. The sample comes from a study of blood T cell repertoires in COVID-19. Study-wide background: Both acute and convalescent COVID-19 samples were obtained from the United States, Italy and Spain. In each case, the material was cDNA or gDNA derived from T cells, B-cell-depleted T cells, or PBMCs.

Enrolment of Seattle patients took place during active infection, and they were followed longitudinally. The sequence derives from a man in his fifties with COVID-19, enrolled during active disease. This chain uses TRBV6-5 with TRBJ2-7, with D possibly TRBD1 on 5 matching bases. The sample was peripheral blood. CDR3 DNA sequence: TGTGCCAGCAGTCCGACAGAGACCTACGAGCAGTACTTC. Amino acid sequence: CASSPTETYEQYF.